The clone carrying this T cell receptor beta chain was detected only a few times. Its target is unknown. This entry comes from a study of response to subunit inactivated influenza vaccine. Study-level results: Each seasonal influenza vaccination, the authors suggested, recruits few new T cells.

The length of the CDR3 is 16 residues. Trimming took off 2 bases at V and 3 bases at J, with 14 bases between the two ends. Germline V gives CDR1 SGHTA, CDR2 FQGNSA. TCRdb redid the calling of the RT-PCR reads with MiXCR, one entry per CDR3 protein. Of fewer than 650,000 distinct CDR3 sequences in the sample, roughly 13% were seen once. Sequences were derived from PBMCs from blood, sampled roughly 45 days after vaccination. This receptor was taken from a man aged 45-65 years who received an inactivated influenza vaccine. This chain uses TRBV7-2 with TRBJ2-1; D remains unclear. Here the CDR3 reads CASSLTEAVFYNEQFF. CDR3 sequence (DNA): TGTGCCAGCAGCTTAACAGAGGCGGTCTTCTACAATGAGCAGTTCTTC. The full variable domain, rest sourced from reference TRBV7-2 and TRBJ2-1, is GAGVSQSPSNKVTEKGKDVELRCDPISGHTALYWYRQSLGQGLEFLIYFQGNSAPDKSGLPSDRFSAERTGGSVSTLTIQRTQQEDSAVYLCASSLTEAVFYNEQFFGPGTRLTVL.